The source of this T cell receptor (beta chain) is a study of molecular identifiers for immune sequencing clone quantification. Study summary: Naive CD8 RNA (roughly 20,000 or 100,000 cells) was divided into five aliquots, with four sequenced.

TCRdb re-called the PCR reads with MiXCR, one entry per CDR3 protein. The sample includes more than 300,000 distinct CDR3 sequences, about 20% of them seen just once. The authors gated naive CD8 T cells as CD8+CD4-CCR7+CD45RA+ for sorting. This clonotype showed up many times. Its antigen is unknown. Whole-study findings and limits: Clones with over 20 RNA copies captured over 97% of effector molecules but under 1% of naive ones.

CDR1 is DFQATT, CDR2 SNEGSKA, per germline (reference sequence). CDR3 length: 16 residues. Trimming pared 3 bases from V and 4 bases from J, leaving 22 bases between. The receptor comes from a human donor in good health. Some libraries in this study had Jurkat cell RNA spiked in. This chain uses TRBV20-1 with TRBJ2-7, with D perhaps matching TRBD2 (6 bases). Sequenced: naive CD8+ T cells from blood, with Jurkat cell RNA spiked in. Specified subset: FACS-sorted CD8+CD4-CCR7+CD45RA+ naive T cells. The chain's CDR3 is CSASMSGTGLGYEQYF. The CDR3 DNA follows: TGCAGTGCTAGTATGTCCGGGACTGGTCTCGGATACGAGCAGTACTTC.